This entry is about one T cell receptor beta chain. These data come from a study of T cell repertoires in cytomegalovirus infection. Study background: Evidence of both CMV infection and a matching HLA type came from public TCR beta signatures.

MiXCR, run by TCRdb on the reads, gives a single entry per CDR3 protein. The sample carries some 390,000 distinct CDR3 sequences, around a sixth recorded once. From germline, CDR1 is SNHLY and CDR2 FYNNEI. Trimming left V 5 bases short and J 5 bases short, with 12 bases between. CDR3 length: 13 amino acids. The chain joins TRBV2 to TRBJ1-1; D is perhaps TRBD1 (6 bases). The receptor's source is a human donor in good health (CMV status not recorded). Some clones in this sample may be carry-over from other donors' samples. The sample taken for sequencing was PBMCs. The CDR3 DNA follows: TGTGCCAGCAGTATTAGGGGGAGGACTGAAGCTTTCTTT. Encoded protein: CASSIRGRTEAFF.